Listed here is a single TCR beta chain. Its target is unknown. The ends lost 8 bases at V and 5 bases at J; junction bases unmatched: 8. This CDR3 has 13 residues. CDR1 is MNHEY and CDR2 is SMNVEV in the germline V gene (reference sequence). Clones were read by immunoSEQ multiplex PCR, and TCRdb kept only the in-frame ones, dropping some. The data hold about 46,000 clones, with about 74% observed a single time. This sample was taken from a study of vaccination effects on CD4 cells after COVID-19. Study information: Samples came 142 and 148 days after COVID-19 diagnosis, before vaccination.

Study-wide results and limits: Early timepoints after infection were absent, and convalescent patients were few in the study. Both infection-induced and vaccine-induced clones contracted markedly at late post-vaccination timepoints.

Culturing for about 10 days preceded CD4+ T cell isolation. Days 3 and 7 were when half the medium was replaced with IL-2 medium. The input for sequencing was CD4+ T cells from PBMCs cultured without peptide, taken before COVID-19 vaccination. V and J are TRBV27 and TRBJ2-5, with 7 nucleotides matching TRBD1. The receptor comes from a human donor who had a prior SARS-CoV-2 infection. In DNA, the CDR3 is TGTGCCAGCTCAACAGGGGCGTGGGAGACCCAGTACTTC. Its translation is CASSTGAWETQYF.